These 20 T cell receptor beta chains share one sample of origin, sequenced in a study of CXCR3-negative and CXCR3-positive naive CD8 T cells. Broader study findings: TRB CDR3s were more hydrophobic in CXCR3-positive than in CXCR3-negative naive cells.

Antigens of these TCRs are unknown. Preparation of TRB cDNA libraries relied on 5' RACE carrying UMI labels. TCRdb reprocessed the 5' RACE reads; each CDR3 protein has one entry and no DNA is given. This table lists some 150,000 distinct CDR3 sequences. The sample consisted of naive CXCR3+ CD8+ T cells from blood. Subset specified: CD45RO-CCR7+CD27+CD95- naive CD8+ T cells expressing CXCR3 (TNR3+). The source is a human donor in good health. Some clones in this sample may be carry-over from other donors' samples.

The chain is built from TRBV21-1 and TRBJ1-5; TCRdb's D call of TRBD1 is untestable without DNA. TRBV21-1 is a pseudogene segment. The CDR3 has 16 residues. The CDR3 is CASSKGGVVSNQPQHF.

The chain combines TRBV28 with TRBJ2-7; with no DNA, the TCRdb D assignment of TRBD2 cannot be verified. The CDR3 consists of 14 residues. The germline gives CDR1 MDHEN, CDR2 SYDVKM. The CDR3 reads CASTRRLVPHEQYF.

The chain is built from TRBV24-1 and TRBJ2-5. CDR3 size: 17 residues. Germline-derived CDR1 and CDR2 are KGHDR and SFDVKD. CDR3: CATSDLGPHSYQETQYF.

CDR3 sequence: CASREHRGEQYF. The J gene is TRBJ2-7, the V gene TRBV10-1. The CDR3 is made up of 12 amino acids. Germline V CDR1 and CDR2: WNHNN, SYGVQD (reference sequence).

The rearrangement links TRBV3-1 to TRBJ1-2; lacking DNA, the TRBD1 call made by TCRdb goes unchecked. CDR3 length equals 15 residues. The germline gives CDR1 LGHDT, CDR2 YNNKEL (reference sequence). CDR3 in amino acids: CASSQDPRANYGYTF.

This chain links TRBV3-1 with TRBJ2-7. The CDR3 is made up of 15 amino acids. Looked up from germline, CDR1 is LGHDT and CDR2 is YNNKEL (reference sequence). CDR3 protein: CASSQDRRRPYEQYF.

This chain links TRBV27 with TRBJ2-3; TCRdb returns TRBD2, unconfirmable since there is no DNA. This CDR3 contains 14 residues. The germline gives CDR1 MNHEY, CDR2 SMNVEV (reference sequence). The CDR3 sequence: CASSIGPTTDTQYF.

This chain joins TRBV28 and TRBJ2-7; the D call from TCRdb, TRBD2, cannot be confirmed without DNA. Germline CDR1 reads MDHEN; CDR2 reads SYDVKM. This CDR3 has 16 residues. The CDR3 sequence is CASSPPPDYTSYEQYF.

The chain uses TRBV14 and TRBJ2-7; the TCRdb call, TRBD2, lacks DNA for checking. The CDR3 sequence is 16 residues long. Germline CDR1 reads SGHDN; CDR2 reads FVKESK. The CDR3 protein is CASSQDSSGTSYEQYF.

The J gene is TRBJ1-1, the V gene TRBV7-3; the TCRdb D gene call, TRBD1, has no DNA to confirm it. CDR1 SGHTA and CDR2 FQGTGA come from the germline V gene. The CDR3 sequence is 15 residues long. The CDR3 sequence: CASSLSKGPYTEAFF.

The chain joins TRBV20-1 to TRBJ2-1; no DNA is available, so the TRBD2 call from TCRdb remains unchecked. Per the germline V gene, CDR1 is DFQATT and CDR2 is SNEGSKA (reference sequence). This CDR3 spans 13 amino acids. This chain's CDR3 is CSAVVGLTNEQFF.

The V call is TRBV28, the J call TRBJ2-7; TCRdb's assignment of TRBD1 cannot be checked, as there is no DNA. In germline, CDR1 is MDHEN, CDR2 SYDVKM. The CDR3 has 14 amino acids. CDR3 protein: CASSTPGQGYEQYF. Complete variable domain (other parts from reference TRBV28 and TRBJ2-7): DVKVTQSSRYLVKRTGEKVFLECVQDMDHENMFWYRQDPGLGLRLIYFSYDVKMKEKGDIPEGYSVSREKKERFSLILESASTNQTSMYLCASSTPGQGYEQYFGPGTRLTVT.

The chain couples TRBV15 to TRBJ2-7; TCRdb reports TRBD2, a call that lacks DNA to check it against. Germline CDR1 LNHNV, CDR2 YYDKDF (reference sequence). The length of the CDR3 is 16 residues. The CDR3 spells CATSFPGTSGSEEQYF.

This CDR3 is CASSFEPNEKLFF. The chain recombines TRBV7-9 with TRBJ1-4. From germline, CDR1 is SEHNR and CDR2 FQNEAQ (reference sequence). This CDR3 contains 13 residues.

The chain has TRBV27 and TRBJ2-7; checking the TCRdb D call of TRBD1 is not possible without DNA. CDR3 length: 14 residues. CDR1 is MNHEY, CDR2 SMNVEV, per germline (reference sequence). The chain's CDR3 is CASSWRTGSYEQYF.

The chain uses TRBV7-3 and TRBJ2-1; TCRdb selects TRBD2, and the lack of DNA leaves this call unchecked. CDR3 size: 15 residues. Germline CDR1 and CDR2: SGHTA and FQGTGA. The CDR3 loop is CASSGGLSSYNEQFF.

This chain joins TRBV4-2 and TRBJ1-1. Germline V CDR1 and CDR2: LGHNA, YNFKEQ. This CDR3 contains 17 residues. CDR3 amino acids: CASRQDNPFTGNTEAFF.

This rearrangement joins TRBV10-3 to TRBJ1-2. This CDR3 region has 13 residues. Looked up from germline, CDR1 is ENHRY and CDR2 is SYGVKD. This CDR3 is CAISDGSNYGYTF.

The chain links TRBV25-1 to TRBJ2-1; the D call from TCRdb, TRBD1, cannot be confirmed without DNA. Per the germline V gene, CDR1 is MGHDK and CDR2 is SYGVNS. The CDR3 has 14 amino acids. The CDR3 region is CASTLQGVGDEQFF.

The rearrangement uses TRBV7-2 and TRBJ1-3; TCRdb picks TRBD1, but there is no DNA to check that call. Germline V gene sequence: CDR1 SGHTA, CDR2 FQGNSA. CDR3 length equals 17 residues. CDR3 loop: CASSSRAGTEGGNTIYF.